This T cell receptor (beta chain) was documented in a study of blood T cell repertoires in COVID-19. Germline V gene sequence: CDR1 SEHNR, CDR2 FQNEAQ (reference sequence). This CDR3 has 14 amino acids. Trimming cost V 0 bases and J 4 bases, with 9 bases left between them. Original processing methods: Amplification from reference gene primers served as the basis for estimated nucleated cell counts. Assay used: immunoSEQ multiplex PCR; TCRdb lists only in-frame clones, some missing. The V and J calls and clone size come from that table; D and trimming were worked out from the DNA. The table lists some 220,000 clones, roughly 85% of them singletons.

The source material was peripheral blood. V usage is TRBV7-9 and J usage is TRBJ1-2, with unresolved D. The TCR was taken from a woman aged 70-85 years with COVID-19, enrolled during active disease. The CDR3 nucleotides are TGTGCCAGCAGCTTAGCGTATCCGTCCTATGGCTACACCTTC. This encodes CASSLAYPSYGYTF.